This T cell receptor beta chain was recorded in a study of shared clonotypes between healthy human individuals (dated by TCRdb to 2018 to 2021). Broadly, across the study: The cohort included a few men and a couple of women between 18 and 49 years of age. For each donor, CD4 naive and CD4 memory were each run on three plates, CD8 naive on two plates, and CD8 memory on one plate. The study deeply sequenced blood TCR repertoires of 5 or 6 healthy adults to estimate repertoire size and the extent of clonotype sharing between individuals. To increase sequencing depth and limit assay-specific biases, TCR repertoire library preparation and sequencing were carried out by different laboratories using diverse techniques. Between about 0.9 and 9 billion PBMCs per donor were obtained by leukapheresis.

CD8 naive samples consisted of CD45RO-negative cells that were positively selected for CCR7, yielding a CD45RA+CCR7+ population without TemRA cells. Healthy HIV-negative adults with no recently reported acute infections or vaccinations were included as donors. Every donor was a Caucasian adult residing in Nashville, Tennessee, USA. Blood was obtained by leukapheresis, after which PBMCs were separated by Ficoll-Histopaque density gradient centrifugation and cryopreserved in liquid nitrogen vapor phase. Purity and quantity of every magnetically sorted T cell population were checked by analytical flow cytometry. Genomic DNA was isolated from each sorted fraction and quantified by UV absorbance on a Nanodrop 2000c. Here is what the overall study found, with its caveats: Because the study included a small number of donors, the genetic and exposure-history diversity represented was limited. Sharing across several donors was observed for around 4.8% of naive CD4, less than 4% of naive CD8, over 2% of memory CD4, and roughly 0.4% of memory CD8 clonotypes. Rarefaction of sorted-subset datasets indicated incomplete sequencing despite the large sequencing depth. Pairwise subsampling indicated that sequencing depth was expected to affect the degree of clonotype sharing among donors. Naive subsets generally had larger estimated clonotype richness than memory subsets did. Compared with non-shared clonotypes, clonotypes shared by all four sorted-subset donors had higher generation probabilities. Sampling was restricted to blood, and TCR repertoires in tissues likely differ from the TCR repertoires found in blood.

Using the deep immunoSEQ assay, multiplex PCR amplified TCR CDR3 regions from genomic DNA. For each cell subset, the extracted genomic DNA was distributed evenly across all wells of several immunoSEQ 96-well plates, and each plate served as one replicate. For sorted subsets, each replicate PCR was loaded with 200 ng genomic DNA, equivalent to 30,000 or so T cell genomes. Purified libraries were quantified with a Qubit 3.0 fluorometer, sized on a Bioanalyzer 2100, and re-quantified with the KAPA Library Quantification kit. Each immunoSEQ 96-well plate was sequenced on its own single-read 150-cycle Illumina NextSeq 550 flow cell. The study's processing was this. The immunoSEQ output contained only junctional sequences without quality scores, so filtering could not match that applied to full-length reads. To assign V/J genes and CDR3, sequences were annotated against IMGT germline references using PyIR, a Python wrapper for IgBLAST v1.9. Reads were filtered out if the reads had weak V/J assignments (E-value above 1e-6), no CDR3, stop codons, out-of-frame junctions, or ambiguous translated residues. V3J clonotypes were defined as sequences sharing the same inferred V gene, J gene, and CDR3 amino acid sequence. The percentage overlap between two repertoires was calculated by dividing the number of shared unique clonotypes by the size of the smaller repertoire. Repertoire richness was assessed with RTK rarefaction, the Chao1 estimator, and Recon v2.1 estimates of unobserved clonotypes. OLGA was used to compute generation probabilities for all TCRbeta clonotypes that the gDNA method yielded from a few donors. As stored in TCRdb, this immuneACCESS dataset retains in-frame rearrangements with V and J assigned. A fraction of the clones does not appear; measured against another copy, unresolved V genes explain less than half of the discrepancy, and the remainder lacks a known reason. V and J calls and clone size are as listed in that table; D and trimming were resolved from the DNA. Here the sample has approximately 1.9 million clones; 85% to 95% occur a single time. The biggest ten clones account for more than 1.5% of the sample.

There are 13 amino acids in the CDR3, from cysteine to phenylalanine inclusive. CDR3 DNA only is kept here, 39 bases in frame from base 1. V loses 3 bases of germline sequence and J loses 7 bases, and the interval between the two ends is 10 bases. The germline V gene encodes CDR1 PRHDT and CDR2 FYEKMQ (reference sequence). This clone was seen once. What antigen it recognizes has not been identified. Base qualities are not at hand, and no much larger clone is one base apart. This TCR was recovered from a man aged 18 to 30 in good health. Some clones in this sample may be carry-over from other donors' samples. Source material: naive CD8+ T cells from PBMCs. Sample cell subset or site, as interpreted from the label and publication: CD45RA+CCR7+. The chain employs TRBV13 and TRBJ2-1, and the D gene may be TRBD2, 6 bases matching. The CDR3 has the sequence CASSFNLANEQFF. The DNA is as follows: TGTGCCAGCAGCTTTAATCTAGCGAATGAGCAGTTCTTC.